Listed here are 17 T cell receptor beta chains from one sample, sequenced in a study of low-dose radiotherapy and immunotherapy resistance in tumors. TRAV- and TRBV-specific primers, spanning alpha and beta chains, primed first-strand cDNA. Both a constant-region primer and a V-primer adapter served to amplify TCRs across 15 to 25 PCR cycles. MiXCR, applied by TCRdb to the reads, yields one record per CDR3 protein. The sample includes around 99,000 distinct CDR3 sequences, more than 8.5% of them seen just once. This sample's time point: before trial treatment. Sequenced material: PBMCs, taken before treatment. These receptors were obtained from a male donor with prostate cancer.

This clonotype was seen repeatedly, ten times or more. The J gene is TRBJ2-7, the V gene TRBV28; 7 nucleotides match TRBD1. The junction had 17 bases not matched to a gene; V was cut back by 4 bases and J by 2 bases. There are 18 residues in the CDR3. The germline CDR1 and CDR2 sequences are MDHEN and SYDVKM. CDR3 amino acids: CASSYQVWLGQQAYEQYF. CDR3 DNA: TGTGCCAGCAGTTATCAGGTGTGGTTGGGACAGCAGGCCTACGAGCAGTACTTC.

Regarding this clonotype: At one boundary the junction diverges from the germline segment, which might be a read error. The chain combines TRBV27 with TRBJ2-7; TRBD2 is a possible D gene (5 bases). The germline gives CDR1 MNHEY, CDR2 SMNVEV (reference sequence). The CDR3 extends over 13 amino acids. The CDR3 DNA follows: TGTGCCAGCAATTTATCGATCGGCGGGGAGCAGTACTTC. Translated, it gives CASNLSIGGEQYF.

This clonotype appeared many times. The chain joins TRBV12-3 or TRBV12-4 to TRBJ1-1; D remains ambiguous. Trimming pared 6 bases from V and 8 bases from J, leaving 13 bases between. The CDR3 covers 12 residues. Here the CDR3 reads CASSQHTLEAFF. DNA of the CDR3: TGTGCCAGCAGCCAACACACCCTCGAAGCTTTCTTT.

This clonotype was observed a handful of times. The chain is built from TRBV7-8 and TRBJ2-3; TRBD1 is a possible D gene (5 bases). V was pared by 5 bases and J by 3 bases, with 9 bases between. Germline CDR1 is SGHVS and CDR2 is FQNEAQ. This CDR3 is 13 amino acids long. DNA of the CDR3: TGTGCCAGCAGCACCCCAGGGACAGATACGCAGTATTTT. Translated: CASSTPGTDTQYF.

This clonotype was seen repeatedly, ten times or more. The chain carries TRBV9 and TRBJ2-3; D may be TRBD2 (6 bases). V was shortened by 0 bases and J by 0 bases, with 14 bases between the two germline ends. Per germline, CDR1 SGDLS and CDR2 YYNGEE. The CDR3 contains 17 residues. The CDR3 protein is CASSVEGVAASTDTQYF. In nucleotides, the CDR3 is TGTGCCAGCAGCGTAGAGGGTGTAGCGGCTAGCACAGATACGCAGTATTTT. Variable domain in full (rest from reference TRBV9 and TRBJ2-3): DSGVTQTPKHLITATGQRVTLRCSPRSGDLSVYWYQQSLDQGLQFLIQYYNGEERAKGNILERFSAQQFPDLHSELNLSSLELGDSALYFCASSVEGVAASTDTQYFGPGTRLTVL.

In its sample, this clonotype was seen many times. The chain links TRBV2 to TRBJ2-1, with D perhaps matching TRBD1 (6 bases). The CDR3 length is 16 residues. Per the germline V gene, CDR1 is SNHLY and CDR2 is FYNNEI. With 6 bases removed from V and 0 bases from J, the gap between germline ends came to 15 bases. The CDR3 DNA sequence: TGTGCCAGCAGGAACAGGGCAGCAAGCTCCTACAATGAGCAGTTCTTC. This encodes CASRNRAASSYNEQFF.

This clonotype was picked up many times. The chain recombines TRBV10-3 with TRBJ1-5, with D perhaps matching TRBD1 (6 bases). This CDR3 has 13 amino acids. Per the germline V gene, CDR1 is ENHRY and CDR2 is SYGVKD. V lost 5 bases, J lost 6 bases, and 11 bases lay in between. The DNA of the CDR3 is TGTGCCATCAGTCCTCAGGGGTTTCAGCCCCAGCATTTT. It encodes CAISPQGFQPQHF.

Many counts were recorded for this clonotype. The chain is built from TRBV20-1 and TRBJ2-3; 7 nucleotides match TRBD1. The J segment lost 0 bases and the V segment lost 5 bases, leaving 8 bases of the junction unmatched. There are 15 residues in the CDR3. CDR1 is DFQATT, CDR2 SNEGSKA, per germline (reference sequence). The CDR3 here is CSAHDRVISTDTQYF. Written as DNA, the CDR3 is TGCAGTGCTCACGACAGGGTAATAAGCACAGATACGCAGTATTTT.

The table lists this clonotype with many counts. V and J are TRBV12-3 or TRBV12-4 and TRBJ2-1; 10 nucleotides match TRBD2. CDR3 length equals 16 residues. J was trimmed by 5 bases and V by 2 bases; bases with no gene match: 6. The CDR3 loop is CASSLSASGRNNEQFF. CDR3 nucleotides: TGTGCCAGCAGTTTATCGGCTAGCGGGAGAAACAATGAGCAGTTCTTC.

This clonotype was recorded many times. This chain uses TRBV6-1 with TRBJ2-1; TRBD2 agrees at 7 bases. The V gene end was trimmed by 7 bases and the J gene end by 0 bases; junction bases not matched to a gene: 9. Germline-derived CDR1 and CDR2 are MNHNS and SASEGT. This CDR3 has 16 amino acids. CDR3: CASISASGTSYNEQFF. The CDR3 bases are TGTGCCAGCATCTCGGCTAGCGGTACCTCCTACAATGAGCAGTTCTTC.

Ten or more counts support this clonotype. The rearrangement links TRBV6-5 to TRBJ1-1; D might be TRBD1 (5 bases). Germline CDR1 reads MNHEY; CDR2 reads SVGAGI. The CDR3 has 14 residues. With 0 bases removed from V and 6 bases from J, the gap between germline ends came to 11 bases. CDR3: CASSYSAGVAEAFF. CDR3 nucleotide sequence: TGTGCCAGCAGTTACTCAGCGGGGGTGGCTGAAGCTTTCTTT.

V usage is TRBV10-3 and J usage is TRBJ2-5; D tentatively reads TRBD1 or TRBD2 (7 bases each). Germline values: CDR1 ENHRY, CDR2 SYGVKD. The ends were cut back, 5 bases at V and 11 bases at J, with 21 bases in the middle. This CDR3 comprises 14 residues. CDR3 amino acids: CAISQGGPTVVQYF. CDR3 sequence (DNA): TGTGCCATCAGTCAGGGGGGGCCAACGGTAGTACAGTACTTC.

This clonotype has ten or more counts. The V call is TRBV4-2, the J call TRBJ1-1; D not certain. V was pared by 2 bases and J by 3 bases, with 10 bases between. The CDR3 consists of 14 residues. Germline V gene data show CDR1 as LGHNA and CDR2 as YNFKEQ. The DNA of the CDR3 is TGTGCCAGCAGCCAATCCGAAACTTACACTGAAGCTTTCTTT. It specifies CASSQSETYTEAFF.

This clonotype was recorded at least ten times. The gene calls are TRBV28 and TRBJ1-1, with D possibly being TRBD1 (6 bases). The germline V and J ends were trimmed by 10 bases and 4 bases, with 13 bases remaining between them. Germline V gives CDR1 MDHEN, CDR2 SYDVKM. The CDR3 consists of 12 residues. The DNA for the CDR3 is TGTGCCATCGGAAGAGGGGGCACTGAAGCTTTCTTT. Translation: CAIGRGGTEAFF.

This clonotype was picked up many times. The V gene is TRBV20-1, the J gene TRBJ2-3; D call uncertain. The CDR3 sequence is 14 residues long. The ends were cut back, 6 bases at V and 1 base at J, with 14 bases in the middle. Germline V gives CDR1 DFQATT, CDR2 SNEGSKA (reference sequence). DNA of the CDR3: TGCAGTGCCCTAGACCCTCGTGGCACAGATACGCAGTATTTT. It codes for CSALDPRGTDTQYF.

This clonotype was counted at least ten times. The chain carries TRBV7-8 and TRBJ2-1; 9 nucleotides line up with TRBD2. The CDR3 length is 14 residues. The junction had 10 bases not matched to a gene; V was cut back by 1 base and J by 15 bases. CDR1 and CDR2 from the germline V gene are SGHVS and FQNEAQ. The CDR3 sequence is CASSLGRLAGTRFF. CDR3 nucleotides: TGTGCCAGCAGCTTAGGTCGTCTAGCGGGAACCCGGTTCTTC.

This clonotype was recorded many times. The rearrangement uses TRBV20-1 and TRBJ2-7; 8 nucleotides match TRBD2. The CDR3 contains 14 residues. V shed 2 bases, J shed 3 bases, and the junction held 6 bases outside the gene matches. Looked up from germline, CDR1 is DFQATT and CDR2 is SNEGSKA (reference sequence). CDR3 nucleotide sequence: TGCAGTGCTAGAAAAAGCGGGAGTGGCTACGAGCAGTACTTC. Its protein product is CSARKSGSGYEQYF.